Here is one T cell receptor (beta chain) with its context. The CDR3 is 16 residues long. Germline V gene lookup returns CDR1 SGHDT and CDR2 YYEEEE. V shed 3 bases, J shed 3 bases, and the junction held 8 bases outside the gene matches. This record belongs to a study of untreated major depressive disorder. Every depressed patient was matched in pairs with a non-depressed control on sex, age, current smoking status and body mass index. Controls lacked current or lifetime mood disorder and scored 5 or less on depressive symptoms. Blood, approximately 30 ml, was drawn into EDTA tubes. Produced via immunoSEQ multiplex PCR; TCRdb's table is partial and in-frame only. Found here are approximately 20,000 clones, more than 75% of them singletons; the top ten hold about 0.82%.

Sequenced: CD4+ T cells from PBMCs. The receptor comes from a woman in her twenties or thirties in good health. The rearrangement joins TRBV5-6 to TRBJ2-4, with 8 nucleotides matching TRBD2. CDR3 amino acids: CASSWYSGTGKNIQYF. In DNA, the CDR3 is TGTGCCAGCAGCTGGTATAGCGGGACGGGCAAAAACATTCAGTACTTC.